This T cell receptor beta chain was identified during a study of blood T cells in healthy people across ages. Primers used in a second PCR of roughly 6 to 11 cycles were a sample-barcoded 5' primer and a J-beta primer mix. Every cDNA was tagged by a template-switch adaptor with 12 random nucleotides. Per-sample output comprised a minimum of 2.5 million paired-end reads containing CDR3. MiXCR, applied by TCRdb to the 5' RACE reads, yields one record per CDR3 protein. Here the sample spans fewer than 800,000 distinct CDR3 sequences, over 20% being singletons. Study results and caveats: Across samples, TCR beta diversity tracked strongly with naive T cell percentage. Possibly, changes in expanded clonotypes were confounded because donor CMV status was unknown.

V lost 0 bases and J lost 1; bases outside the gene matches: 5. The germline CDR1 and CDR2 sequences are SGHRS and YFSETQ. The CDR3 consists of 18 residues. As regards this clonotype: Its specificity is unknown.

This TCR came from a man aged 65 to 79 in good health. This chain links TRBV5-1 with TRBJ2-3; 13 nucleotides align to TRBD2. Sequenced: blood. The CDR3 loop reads CASSLELAGGGRTDTQYF. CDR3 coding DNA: TGCGCCAGCAGCTTGGAACTAGCGGGAGGGGGTCGCACAGATACGCAGTATTTT.